The text below deals with one T cell receptor (beta chain). Its antigen is undetermined. These data are taken from a study of multiple sclerosis patients with progressive multifocal leukoencephalopathy. Study-wide results and caveats: Lower normalized Shannon entropy suggested reduced TRB diversity in most PML patients.

The time point denotes: 12 to 13 months of natalizumab therapy. The CDR3 spans 14 residues. J gave up 6 bases and V 0 bases, and 2 bases lay outside the gene matches. Per the germline V gene, CDR1 is GTSNPN and CDR2 is SVGIG (reference sequence). Synthetic inline TR CDR3 controls covering all V-J pairings were spiked into each PCR. The repertoire was sequenced with immunoSEQ multiplex PCR; TCRdb's copy has only in-frame clones and lacks some. In the table there are around 30,000 clones, almost 90% of which are singletons. The sequence came from a human donor with multiple sclerosis. The specimen comprised PBMCs, sampled from a patient treated with natalizumab. The V gene is TRBV30, the J gene TRBJ1-2; 12 bases fit TRBD1. The CDR3 is CAWSVRDRGHGYTF. The CDR3 DNA reads as TGTGCCTGGAGTGTAAGGGACAGGGGGCATGGCTACACCTTC.